Below are 9 T cell receptor beta chains sequenced from a single sample in a study of T cell changes during pregnancy in multiple sclerosis. Sequencing used immunoSEQ multiplex PCR; TCRdb keeps in-frame clones, though not all of them. The sample includes 40,000 or so clones, approximately 90% seen only once; the top ten take 0.43%. The specimen comprised CD4+ T cells from peripheral blood mononuclear cells, sampled in the third trimester of pregnancy. The receptor source for this set is a female donor with multiple sclerosis, enrolled in a pregnancy study.

The chain uses TRBV10-3 and TRBJ1-5; no clear D. V was cut by 7 bases and J by 0 bases, with 10 bases left in between. Germline values: CDR1 ENHRY, CDR2 SYGVKD. This CDR3 is 14 amino acids long. CDR3 nucleotides: TGTGCCATCACCAACAATCCTAGCAATCAGCCCCAGCATTTT. Amino acid sequence: CAITNNPSNQPQHF.

The chain recombines TRBV18 with TRBJ2-7, with 11 positions matching TRBD1. Trimming took 4 bases from V and 2 from J; bases not matched to a gene: 4. The CDR3 has 15 amino acids. CDR1 is KGHSH, CDR2 LQKENI, per germline. The CDR3 region has the DNA TGTGCCAGCTCACGACTGGGACAGGGGGCCTACGAGCAGTACTTC. Its protein product is CASSRLGQGAYEQYF.

Regarding this clone: An end of the junction differs from the germline gene, which may be a read error. The chain has TRBV5-1 and TRBJ2-1, with 7 bases lining up with TRBD2. The CDR3 contains 16 residues. Germline-derived CDR1 and CDR2 are SGHRS and YFSETQ. CDR3 coding DNA: TGCGCCAGCCGCTTTACGGGAGGACCCACCGGGAATGAGCAGTTCTTC. Translation: CASRFTGGPTGNEQFF.

The chain joins TRBV11-2 to TRBJ2-7, with 10 bases fitting TRBD2. Germline V gene lookup returns CDR1 SGHAT and CDR2 FQNNGV. The CDR3 runs to 14 residues. V shed 2 bases and J 4 bases; nucleotides not matched to a gene: 2. CDR3: CASSLRTSGYEQYF. The CDR3 coding sequence is TGTGCCAGCAGCTTAAGGACTAGCGGATACGAGCAGTACTTC.

The V and J genes are TRBV9 and TRBJ1-4; 8 bases map to TRBD1. This CDR3 spans 18 amino acids. The germline gives CDR1 SGDLS, CDR2 YYNGEE. The V gene end was trimmed by 0 bases and the J gene end by 7 bases; junction bases not matched to a gene: 14. CDR3 protein: CASSVGGPTGTGGEKLFF. DNA for the CDR3: TGTGCCAGCAGCGTAGGGGGGCCCACCGGGACAGGCGGTGAAAAACTGTTTTTT.

The DNA for the CDR3 is TGTGCCAGCAGTTCCCTCCGGGAGGGGTACGAGCAGTACTTC. Protein sequence: CASSSLREGYEQYF. This sequence joins TRBV27 and TRBJ2-7; 8 nucleotides match TRBD2. The CDR3 length is 14 residues. Germline lookup yields CDR1 MNHEY and CDR2 SMNVEV (reference sequence). V dropped 4 bases and J dropped 4; count of bases not matched to a gene: 6.

The chain joins TRBV28 to TRBJ2-7; TRBD2 matches at 12 bases. CDR3 size: 14 residues. In germline, CDR1 is MDHEN, CDR2 SYDVKM. V gave up 9 bases and J gave up 2 bases; unmatched junction bases: 5. This chain's CDR3 is CASETSGSTYEQYF. CDR3 nucleotides: TGTGCCAGTGAGACTAGCGGGAGCACCTACGAGCAGTACTTC.

J is TRBJ1-1 and V is TRBV5-1, with TRBD1 matching over 9 bases. V lost 4 bases and J lost 2; bases outside the gene matches: 9. The CDR3 runs 16 residues. Germline CDR1 reads SGHRS; CDR2 reads YFSETQ. CDR3 DNA: TGCGCCAGCAGCCCGGGGTACAGGGGGCCCAACACTGAAGCTTTCTTT. The encoded protein is CASSPGYRGPNTEAFF. The full variable domain, with the rest looked up from reference TRBV5-1 and TRBJ1-1, is KAGVTQTPRYLIKTRGQQVTLSCSPISGHRSVSWYQQTPGQGLQFLFEYFSETQRNKGNFPGRFSGRQFSNSRSEMNVSTLELGDSALYLCASSPGYRGPNTEAFFGQGTRLTVV.

There are a few counts of this clone. The chain links TRBV18 to TRBJ2-7; D is perhaps TRBD1 (5 bases). This CDR3 spans 13 amino acids. The germline gives CDR1 KGHSH, CDR2 LQKENI. Trimming took 3 bases from V and 2 from J, leaving 8 bases between them. The CDR3 coding sequence is TGTGCCAGCTCACCGCGACAGACCTACGAGCAGTACTTC. Amino acid sequence: CASSPRQTYEQYF.